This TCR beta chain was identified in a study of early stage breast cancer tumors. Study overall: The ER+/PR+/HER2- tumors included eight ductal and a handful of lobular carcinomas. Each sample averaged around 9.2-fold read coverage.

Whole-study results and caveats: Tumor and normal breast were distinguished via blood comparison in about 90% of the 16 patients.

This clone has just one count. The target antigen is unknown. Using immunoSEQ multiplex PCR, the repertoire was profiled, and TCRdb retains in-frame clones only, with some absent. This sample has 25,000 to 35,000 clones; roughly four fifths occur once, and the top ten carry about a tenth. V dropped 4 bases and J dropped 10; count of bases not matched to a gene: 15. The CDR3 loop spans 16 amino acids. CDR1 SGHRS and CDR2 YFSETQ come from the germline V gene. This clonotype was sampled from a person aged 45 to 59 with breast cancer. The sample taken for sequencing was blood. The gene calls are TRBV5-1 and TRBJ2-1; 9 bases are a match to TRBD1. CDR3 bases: TGCGCCAGCAGCGCTCGGCTGGGACAGGGCAGGCAGGAGCAGTTCTTC. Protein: CASSARLGQGRQEQFF.